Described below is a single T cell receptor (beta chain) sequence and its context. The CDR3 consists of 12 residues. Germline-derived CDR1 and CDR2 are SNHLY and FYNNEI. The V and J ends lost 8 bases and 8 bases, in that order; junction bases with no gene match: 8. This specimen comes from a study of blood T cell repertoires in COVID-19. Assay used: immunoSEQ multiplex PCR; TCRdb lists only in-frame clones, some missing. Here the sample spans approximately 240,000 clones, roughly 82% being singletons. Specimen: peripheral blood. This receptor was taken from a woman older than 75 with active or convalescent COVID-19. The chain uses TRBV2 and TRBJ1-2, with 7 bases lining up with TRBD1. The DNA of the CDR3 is TGTGCCAGCTCTACAGGGGCTGGGGGCTACACCTTC. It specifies CASSTGAGGYTF.